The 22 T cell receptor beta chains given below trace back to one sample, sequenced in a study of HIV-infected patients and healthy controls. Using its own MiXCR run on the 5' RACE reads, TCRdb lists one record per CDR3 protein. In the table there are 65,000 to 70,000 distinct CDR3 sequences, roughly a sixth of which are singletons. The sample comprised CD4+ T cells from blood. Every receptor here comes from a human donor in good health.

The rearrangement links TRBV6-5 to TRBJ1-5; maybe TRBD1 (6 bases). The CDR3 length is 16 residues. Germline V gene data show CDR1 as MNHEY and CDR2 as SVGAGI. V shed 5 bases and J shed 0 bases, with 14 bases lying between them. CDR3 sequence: CASSAGTPYSNQPQHF. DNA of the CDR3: TGTGCCAGCAGTGCGGGGACACCTTATAGCAATCAGCCCCAGCATTTT.

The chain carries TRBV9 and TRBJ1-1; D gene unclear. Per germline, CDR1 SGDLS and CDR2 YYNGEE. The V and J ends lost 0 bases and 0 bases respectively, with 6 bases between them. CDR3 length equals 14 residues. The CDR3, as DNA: TGTGCCAGCAGCGTAGGAGGCGTGAACACTGAAGCTTTCTTT. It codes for CASSVGGVNTEAFF.

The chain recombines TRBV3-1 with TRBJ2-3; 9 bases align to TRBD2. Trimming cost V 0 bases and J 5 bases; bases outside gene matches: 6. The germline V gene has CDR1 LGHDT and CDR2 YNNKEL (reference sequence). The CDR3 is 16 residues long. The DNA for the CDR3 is TGTGCCAGCAGCCAAGATTCGGCTAGCGGGGTAGATACGCAGTATTTT. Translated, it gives CASSQDSASGVDTQYF.

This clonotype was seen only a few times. CDR3 DNA sequence: TGCAGTGCGCCTACTAGCCTTGGGTTCGGCAATGAGCAGTTCTTC. It translates to CSAPTSLGFGNEQFF. The chain combines TRBV20-1 with TRBJ2-1; D is possibly TRBD2 (6 bases). The germline V gene encodes CDR1 DFQATT and CDR2 SNEGSKA (reference sequence). Deletions cut 6 bases from V and 6 bases from J, with 21 bases between. The CDR3 runs to 15 residues.

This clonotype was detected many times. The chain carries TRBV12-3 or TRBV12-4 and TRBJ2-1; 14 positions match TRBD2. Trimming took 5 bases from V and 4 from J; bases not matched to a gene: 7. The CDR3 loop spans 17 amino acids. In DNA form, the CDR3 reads TGTGCCAGCAGTGACCCGGGACTAGCGGGAGTTTACAATGAGCAGTTCTTC. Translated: CASSDPGLAGVYNEQFF.

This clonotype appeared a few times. CDR3 sequence reads: CASSLALTSGGAGTDTQYF. For the CDR3, the DNA is TGTGCCAGCAGCTTAGCGCTGACTAGCGGGGGGGCAGGCACAGATACGCAGTATTTT. The genes are TRBV7-2 and TRBJ2-3; TRBD2 aligns across 14 bases. CDR3 size: 19 residues. The germline CDR1 and CDR2 sequences are SGHTA and FQGNSA. Germline trimming cut 0 bases from V and 1 base from J; bases unmatched to any gene: 6.

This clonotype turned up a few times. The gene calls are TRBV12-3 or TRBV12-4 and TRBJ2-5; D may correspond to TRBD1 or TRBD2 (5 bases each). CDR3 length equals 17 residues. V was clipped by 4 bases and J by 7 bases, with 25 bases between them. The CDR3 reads CASSSSRGVALSMTQYF. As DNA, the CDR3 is TGTGCCAGCAGTTCCTCAAGAGGGGTAGCCCTATCGATGACCCAGTACTTC.

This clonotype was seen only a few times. CDR3 residues: CSARPGLAGTDTQYF. The CDR3 DNA is TGCAGTGCTAGGCCGGGACTAGCGGGCACAGATACGCAGTATTTT. The chain is built from TRBV20-1 and TRBJ2-3, with TRBD2 matching over 11 bases. The length of the CDR3 is 15 residues. J lost 1 base, V lost 3 bases, and 3 bases had no gene match. The V gene's germline CDR1 is DFQATT and CDR2 SNEGSKA (reference sequence).

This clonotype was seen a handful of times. DNA of the CDR3: TGTGCCAGCAGTGAAGTCGGTCTAACCCCAGATACGCAGTATTTT. Translation gives CASSEVGLTPDTQYF. This chain joins TRBV6-1 and TRBJ2-3; no clear D gene. The germline V and J ends were trimmed by 1 base and 4 bases, with 12 bases remaining between them. The CDR3 consists of 15 residues. Germline V gene data show CDR1 as MNHNS and CDR2 as SASEGT.

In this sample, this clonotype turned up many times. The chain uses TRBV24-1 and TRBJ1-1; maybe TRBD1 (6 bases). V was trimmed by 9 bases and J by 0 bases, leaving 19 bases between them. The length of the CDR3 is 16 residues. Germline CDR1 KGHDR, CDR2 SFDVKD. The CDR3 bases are TGTGCCACCTTGACCCAGGAGACAGGAATGAACACTGAAGCTTTCTTT. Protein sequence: CATLTQETGMNTEAFF.

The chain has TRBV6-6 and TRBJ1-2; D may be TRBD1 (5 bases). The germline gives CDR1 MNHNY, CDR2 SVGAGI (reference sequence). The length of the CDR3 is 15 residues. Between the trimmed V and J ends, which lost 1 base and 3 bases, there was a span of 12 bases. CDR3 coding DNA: TGTGCCAGCAGTTACTTGCGGGGGTCGGACTATGGCTACACCTTC. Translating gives CASSYLRGSDYGYTF.

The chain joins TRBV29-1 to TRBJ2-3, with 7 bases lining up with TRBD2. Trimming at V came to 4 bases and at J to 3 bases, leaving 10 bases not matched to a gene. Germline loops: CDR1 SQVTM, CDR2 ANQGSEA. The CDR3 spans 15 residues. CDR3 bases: TGCAGCGTTGGGGGGGGAGGGAGGGCGACAGATACGCAGTATTTT. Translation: CSVGGGGRATDTQYF.

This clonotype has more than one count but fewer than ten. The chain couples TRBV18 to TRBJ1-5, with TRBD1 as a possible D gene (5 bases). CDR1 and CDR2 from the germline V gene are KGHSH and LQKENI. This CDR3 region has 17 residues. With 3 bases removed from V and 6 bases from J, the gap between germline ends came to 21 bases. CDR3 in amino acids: CASSPQWGGRGAQPQHF. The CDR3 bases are TGTGCCAGCTCACCCCAGTGGGGGGGAAGAGGAGCTCAGCCCCAGCATTTT. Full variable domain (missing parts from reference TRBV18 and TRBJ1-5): NAGVMQNPRHLVRRRGQEARLRCSPMKGHSHVYWYRQLPEEGLKFMVYLQKENIIDESGMPKERFSAEFPKEGPSILRIQQVVRGDSAAYFCASSPQWGGRGAQPQHFGDGTRLSIL.

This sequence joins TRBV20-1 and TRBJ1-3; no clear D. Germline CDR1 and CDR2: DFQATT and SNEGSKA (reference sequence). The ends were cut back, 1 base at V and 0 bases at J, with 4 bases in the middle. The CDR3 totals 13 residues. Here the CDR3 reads CSARAGSGNTIYF. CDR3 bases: TGCAGTGCTAGAGCAGGCTCTGGAAACACCATATATTTT.

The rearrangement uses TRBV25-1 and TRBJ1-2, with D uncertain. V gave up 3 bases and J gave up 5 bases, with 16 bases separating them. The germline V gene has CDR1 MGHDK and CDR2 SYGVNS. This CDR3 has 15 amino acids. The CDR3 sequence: CASSDSRRPLYGYTF. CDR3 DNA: TGTGCCAGCAGTGATTCTCGACGGCCCCTATATGGCTACACCTTC.

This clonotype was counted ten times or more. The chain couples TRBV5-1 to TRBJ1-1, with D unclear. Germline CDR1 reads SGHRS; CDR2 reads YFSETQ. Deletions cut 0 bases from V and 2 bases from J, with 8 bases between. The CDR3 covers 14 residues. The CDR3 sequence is CASSLAGSNTEAFF. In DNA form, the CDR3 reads TGCGCCAGCAGCTTGGCCGGCAGCAACACTGAAGCTTTCTTT.

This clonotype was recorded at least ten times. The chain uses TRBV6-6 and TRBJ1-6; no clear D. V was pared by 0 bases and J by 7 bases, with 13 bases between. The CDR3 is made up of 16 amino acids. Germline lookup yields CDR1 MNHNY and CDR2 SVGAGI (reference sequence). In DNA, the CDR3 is TGTGCCAGCAGTTACTCGTCCCCAGGTCAGAATTCACCCCTCCACTTT. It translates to CASSYSSPGQNSPLHF.

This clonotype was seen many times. CDR3 bases: TGTGCCAGCAGCTTAGTTAGCGGGTTCTCCTCCTACGAGCAGTACTTC. It is translated as CASSLVSGFSSYEQYF. V gene TRBV7-2 combines with J gene TRBJ2-7; TRBD2 matches at 7 bases. Trimming cost V 1 base and J 0 bases; bases outside gene matches: 6. Germline V CDR1 and CDR2: SGHTA, FQGNSA. The CDR3 spans 16 residues.

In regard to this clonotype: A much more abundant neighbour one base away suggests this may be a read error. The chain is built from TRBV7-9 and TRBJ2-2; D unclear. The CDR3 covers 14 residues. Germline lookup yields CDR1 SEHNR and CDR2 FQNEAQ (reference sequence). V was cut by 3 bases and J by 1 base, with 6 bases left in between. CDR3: CASSFGVNTGELFF. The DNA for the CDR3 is TGTGCCAGCAGCTTTGGCGTGAACACCGGGGAGCTGTTTTTT. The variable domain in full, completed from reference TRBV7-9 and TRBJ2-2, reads DTGVSQNPRHKITKRGQNVTFRCDPISEHNRLYWYRQTLGQGPEFLTYFQNEAQLEKSRLLSDRFSAERPKGSFSTLEIQRTEQGDSAMYLCASSFGVNTGELFFGEGSRLTVL.

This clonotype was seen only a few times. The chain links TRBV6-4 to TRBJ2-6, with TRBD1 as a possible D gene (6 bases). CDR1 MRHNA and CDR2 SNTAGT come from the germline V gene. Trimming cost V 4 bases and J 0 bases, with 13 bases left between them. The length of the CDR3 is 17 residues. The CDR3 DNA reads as TGTGCCAGCAGTGTGACAGGATTCGACTCTGGGGCCAACGTCCTGACTTTC. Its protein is CASSVTGFDSGANVLTF.

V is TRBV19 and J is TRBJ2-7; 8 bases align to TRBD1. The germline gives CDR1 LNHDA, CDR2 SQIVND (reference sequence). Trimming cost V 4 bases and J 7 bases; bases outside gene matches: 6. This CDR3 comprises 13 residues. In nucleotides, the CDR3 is TGTGCCAGTAGTAAGACAGGGGATGGGGAGCAGTACTTC. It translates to CASSKTGDGEQYF. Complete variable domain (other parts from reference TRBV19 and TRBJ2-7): DGGITQSPKYLFRKEGQNVTLSCEQNLNHDAMYWYRQDPGQGLRLIYYSQIVNDFQKGDIAEGYSVSREKKESFPLTVTSAQKNPTAFYLCASSKTGDGEQYFGPGTRLTVT.

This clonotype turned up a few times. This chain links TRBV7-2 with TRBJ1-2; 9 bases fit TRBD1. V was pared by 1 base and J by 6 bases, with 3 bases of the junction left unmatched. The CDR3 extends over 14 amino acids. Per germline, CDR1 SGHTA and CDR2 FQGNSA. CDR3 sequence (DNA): TGTGCCAGCAGCTTAGACAGGGGGCTTGATGGCTACACCTTC. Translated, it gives CASSLDRGLDGYTF. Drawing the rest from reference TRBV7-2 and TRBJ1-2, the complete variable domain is GAGVSQSPSNKVTEKGKDVELRCDPISGHTALYWYRQSLGQGLEFLIYFQGNSAPDKSGLPSDRFSAERTGGSVSTLTIQRTQQEDSAVYLCASSLDRGLDGYTFGSGTRLTVV.